A selection of T cell receptor beta chains follows, all from one sample in a study of cytomegalovirus exposure and HLA in healthy donors. Profiled with immunoSEQ multiplex PCR; TCRdb holds only in-frame clones, not every one. This sample carries 150,000 to 200,000 clones, over 60% of them seen once, and the ten largest clones take 0.85% to 1.4%. Specimen: PBMCs. The origin of the receptors is a woman between 40 and 50 years old in good health and CMV-seronegative. Both conserved end residues are part of each CDR3. The order of the fields is J gene, V gene, clone size, D gene, CDR3 DNA, CDR3 protein. A D gene is named only where the DNA matches it firmly. Size tells how often a clone was seen (once, few, many) or the class of an expanded clone, and some rows leave it out.

J gene: TRBJ2-1
V gene: TRBV7-2
clone size: -
D gene: -
CDR3 DNA: TGTGCCAGCAGCTCAGGACGGGGCAATGAGCAGTTCTTC
CDR3 protein: CASSSGRGNEQFF

J gene: TRBJ1-3
V gene: TRBV30
clone size: -
D gene: TRBD1
CDR3 DNA: TGTGCCTGGAGCCCTGGGACAGGGGGCTCTGGAAACACCATATATTTT
CDR3 protein: CAWSPGTGGSGNTIYF

J gene: TRBJ2-1
V gene: TRBV11-1
clone size: few
D gene: TRBD2
CDR3 DNA: TGTGCCAGCAGCTTAGTGTCTAGCGGAAGCTCCTACAATGAGCAGTTCTTC
CDR3 protein: CASSLVSSGSSYNEQFF

J gene: TRBJ1-1
V gene: TRBV6-5
clone size: -
D gene: -
CDR3 DNA: TGTGCCAGCAGTTACAATCAATGGGCCAGCACTGAAGCTTTCTTT
CDR3 protein: CASSYNQWASTEAFF

J gene: TRBJ1-5
V gene: TRBV9
clone size: -
D gene: TRBD1
CDR3 DNA: TGTGCCAGCAGCCGTGACAGGGGCAATCAGCCCCAGCATTTT
CDR3 protein: CASSRDRGNQPQHF

J gene: TRBJ1-5
V gene: TRBV7-2
clone size: -
D gene: TRBD1
CDR3 DNA: TGTGCCAGCAGCCCGATAGAGACAGGGCTCCAGCATTTT
CDR3 protein: CASSPIETGLQHF

J gene: TRBJ2-1
V gene: TRBV30
clone size: once
D gene: -
CDR3 DNA: TGTGCCTGGAGTAAGACTGAGAATGAGCAGTTCTTC
CDR3 protein: CAWSKTENEQFF

J gene: TRBJ2-5
V gene: TRBV28
clone size: -
D gene: TRBD1
CDR3 DNA: TGTGCCAGCAGTCTCAACAGGGGGCAAGGGGAGACCCAGTACTTC
CDR3 protein: CASSLNRGQGETQYF

J gene: TRBJ1-1
V gene: TRBV2
clone size: few
D gene: -
CDR3 DNA: TGTGCCAGCAGTGATGCGCGAGGGACTGAAGCTTTCTTT
CDR3 protein: CASSDARGTEAFF

J gene: TRBJ1-1
V gene: TRBV19
clone size: -
D gene: TRBD1
CDR3 DNA: TGTGCCAGTATAGGAGACAGGGCCACTGAAGCTTTCTTT
CDR3 protein: CASIGDRATEAFF

J gene: TRBJ2-7
V gene: TRBV5-1
clone size: -
D gene: TRBD2
CDR3 DNA: TGCGCCAGCAGCTTGGCAGGGAGGGAACACGAGCAGTACTTC
CDR3 protein: CASSLAGREHEQYF

J gene: TRBJ2-4
V gene: TRBV29-1
clone size: -
D gene: -
CDR3 DNA: TGCAGCGCCCGACTCAGTGGCAAAAACATTCAGTACTTC
CDR3 protein: CSARLSGKNIQYF

J gene: TRBJ1-6
V gene: TRBV27
clone size: -
D gene: -
CDR3 DNA: TGTGCCAGCAGTTTTGGGGGGGGTACACTTGGTAGTTCACCCCTCCACTTT
CDR3 protein: CASSFGGGTLGSSPLHF

J gene: TRBJ2-5
V gene: TRBV5-1
clone size: -
D gene: -
CDR3 DNA: TGCGCCAGCAGCTTGGCTGCGAAAGAGACCCAGTACTTC
CDR3 protein: CASSLAAKETQYF

J gene: TRBJ2-4
V gene: TRBV5-1
clone size: -
D gene: -
CDR3 DNA: TGCGCCAGCAGCTTGCCAAACGACAGGTTCTTAAACATTCAGTACTTC
CDR3 protein: CASSLPNDRFLNIQYF

J gene: TRBJ1-2
V gene: TRBV5-4
clone size: -
D gene: -
CDR3 DNA: TGTGCCAGCAGCTTGTTACAGGGCGTCTATGGCTACACCTTC
CDR3 protein: CASSLLQGVYGYTF

J gene: TRBJ2-5
V gene: TRBV4-2
clone size: few
D gene: TRBD2
CDR3 DNA: TGTGCCAGCAGCCCGGGGACTAGCGGGGAGACCCAGTACTTC
CDR3 protein: CASSPGTSGETQYF

J gene: TRBJ2-1
V gene: TRBV19
clone size: -
D gene: TRBD1
CDR3 DNA: TGTGCCAGTAAGGGGGCTAGCCTTCCCTTTGGGGGCTACAATGAGCAGTTCTTC
CDR3 protein: CASKGASLPFGGYNEQFF

J gene: TRBJ2-1
V gene: TRBV5-1
clone size: -
D gene: TRBD2
CDR3 DNA: TGCGCCAGCAGCTCGGGGAGGGCTAGCGGGGGCAGCTACAATGAGCAGTTCTTC
CDR3 protein: CASSSGRASGGSYNEQFF

J gene: TRBJ2-5
V gene: TRBV19
clone size: -
D gene: -
CDR3 DNA: TGTGCCAGTAGTACGTCGGGGTGGCAAGAGACCCAGTACTTC
CDR3 protein: CASSTSGWQETQYF

J gene: TRBJ2-7
V gene: TRBV19
clone size: once
D gene: TRBD1
CDR3 DNA: TGTGCCAGCAGTTCCGGGACAGGGGGCTACGAGCAGTACTTC
CDR3 protein: CASSSGTGGYEQYF

J gene: TRBJ1-1
V gene: TRBV7-2
clone size: -
D gene: -
CDR3 DNA: TGTGCCAGCAGCTCCAGACAGATGAACACTGAAGCTTTCTTT
CDR3 protein: CASSSRQMNTEAFF

J gene: TRBJ2-1
V gene: TRBV19
clone size: -
D gene: TRBD2
CDR3 DNA: TGTGCCAGTAGTTCTCGCCGAACTAGCGGGTCAAGCTCCTACAATGAGCAGTTCTTC
CDR3 protein: CASSSRRTSGSSSYNEQFF

J gene: TRBJ1-1
V gene: TRBV10-3
clone size: few
D gene: -
CDR3 DNA: TGTGCCATCAGTGAGTCGAAACAGGTGAACACTGAAGCTTTCTTT
CDR3 protein: CAISESKQVNTEAFF

J gene: TRBJ2-7
V gene: TRBV6-1
clone size: -
D gene: -
CDR3 DNA: TGTGCCAGCATCGGTGCGCCGTCCTACGAGCAGTACTTC
CDR3 protein: CASIGAPSYEQYF

J gene: TRBJ2-7
V gene: TRBV7-2
clone size: -
D gene: -
CDR3 DNA: TGTGCCAGCAGCTTCCGGGGATCCGAGCAGTACTTC
CDR3 protein: CASSFRGSEQYF